The present T cell receptor (beta chain) was sequenced within a study of CD8+CD57+ T cells in acquired aplastic anemia. Turning to the study itself: Healthy CD8+ samples averaged around 10 million reads. Study results and limitations: The same twenty-nine CD8+ CDR3 sequences occurred in patients and in controls.

Concerning this clonotype: Its antigen is still unknown.

CDR1 SGDLS and CDR2 YYNGEE come from the germline V gene. Trimming took 6 bases from V and 2 from J, leaving 8 bases between them. The CDR3 runs to 12 residues. TCR beta VDJ and CDR3 profiling used genomic DNA as template. MiXCR, run by TCRdb on the reads, gives a single entry per CDR3 protein. The data contain roughly 51,000 distinct CDR3 sequences, around 72% of them singletons. The chain recombines TRBV9 with TRBJ2-5; TRBD1 is a possible D gene (5 bases). The specimen was sorted CD4+, CD8+, or CD8+CD57+ T cells (not recorded which) from PBMCs. This clonotype originated in a human donor in good health, serving as a control. This CDR3 is CASMDIQETQYF. CDR3 DNA sequence: TGTGCCAGCATGGACATTCAAGAGACCCAGTACTTC.